These T cell receptor beta chains were read from a single sample in a study of blood T cell repertoires in COVID-19. Sequencing was performed with immunoSEQ multiplex PCR; in TCRdb, only in-frame clones are kept and a portion is missing. The sample has roughly 70,000 clones; around 90% are singletons. The specimen was peripheral blood. The source is a human donor in a cohort sampled during active COVID-19. The CDR3 runs from the conserved cysteine through the conserved F or W. D genes are given only for firm matches. Not all rows give a size; the values are once, few, many and, for expanded clones, a class.

J gene: TRBJ2-5
clone size: -
D gene: TRBD2
V gene: TRBV5-1
CDR3 protein: CASSPQLAAKETQYF
CDR3 DNA: TGCGCCAGCAGCCCCCAACTAGCGGCAAAAGAGACCCAGTACTTC

J gene: TRBJ2-7
clone size: -
D gene: -
V gene: TRBV13
CDR3 protein: CASSLGDSSYEQYF
CDR3 DNA: TGTGCCAGCAGCTTAGGGGACAGCTCCTACGAGCAGTACTTC

J gene: TRBJ2-7
clone size: -
D gene: -
V gene: TRBV20-1
CDR3 protein: CSASNSHEQYF
CDR3 DNA: TGCAGTGCTAGTAATAGCCACGAGCAGTACTTC

J gene: TRBJ1-4
clone size: once
D gene: -
V gene: TRBV5-1
CDR3 protein: CASRRGGANEKLFF
CDR3 DNA: TGCGCCAGCAGAAGAGGAGGAGCTAATGAAAAACTGTTTTTT

J gene: TRBJ1-5
clone size: -
D gene: TRBD1
V gene: TRBV6-2/TRBV6-3
CDR3 protein: CASSYRYPGGGQPQHF
CDR3 DNA: TGTGCCAGCAGTTACCGGTACCCAGGGGGCGGTCAGCCCCAGCATTTT

J gene: TRBJ1-4
clone size: -
D gene: -
V gene: TRBV6-5
CDR3 protein: CASSYSTPNEKLFF
CDR3 DNA: TGTGCCAGCAGTTACTCGACTCCTAATGAAAAACTGTTTTTT

J gene: TRBJ1-4
clone size: once
D gene: TRBD1
V gene: TRBV9
CDR3 protein: CASSVQGGKLFF
CDR3 DNA: TGTGCCAGCAGCGTACAGGGGGGAAAACTGTTTTTT

J gene: TRBJ2-2
clone size: -
D gene: -
V gene: TRBV29-1
CDR3 protein: CSVEMQDSTGELFF
CDR3 DNA: TGCAGCGTTGAGATGCAGGATTCAACCGGGGAGCTGTTTTTT

J gene: TRBJ2-7
clone size: few
D gene: TRBD1
V gene: TRBV7-9
CDR3 protein: CASSSGQGTDEQYF
CDR3 DNA: TGTGCCAGCAGCTCGGGACAGGGAACGGACGAGCAGTACTTC

J gene: TRBJ2-4
clone size: -
D gene: -
V gene: TRBV21-1
CDR3 protein: CASSKERAAVAKNIQYF
CDR3 DNA: TGTGCCAGCAGCAAAGAGAGGGCAGCTGTAGCCAAAAACATTCAGTACTTC

J gene: TRBJ2-7
clone size: -
D gene: -
V gene: TRBV6-5
CDR3 protein: CASRGAEGREQYF
CDR3 DNA: TGTGCCAGCAGGGGAGCCGAGGGCCGCGAGCAGTACTTC

J gene: TRBJ2-7
clone size: -
D gene: TRBD1
V gene: TRBV28
CDR3 protein: CASRLDPGQNYEQYF
CDR3 DNA: TGTGCCAGCCGCTTAGACCCGGGACAGAACTACGAGCAGTACTTC

J gene: TRBJ2-1
clone size: -
D gene: -
V gene: TRBV27
CDR3 protein: CASSLEDSYNEQFF
CDR3 DNA: TGTGCCAGCAGTCTCGAGGACTCCTACAATGAGCAGTTCTTC

J gene: TRBJ2-1
clone size: -
D gene: TRBD2
V gene: TRBV5-5
CDR3 protein: CASYRTRGASGLDEQFF
CDR3 DNA: TGTGCCTCTTACCGAACAAGGGGGGCTAGCGGGCTGGATGAGCAGTTCTTC

J gene: TRBJ1-1
clone size: -
D gene: TRBD1
V gene: TRBV28
CDR3 protein: CASSASWTGSTEAFF
CDR3 DNA: TGTGCCAGCAGTGCCTCTTGGACAGGTTCCACTGAAGCTTTCTTT

J gene: TRBJ1-4
clone size: -
D gene: TRBD1
V gene: TRBV4-2
CDR3 protein: CASSQNRDRERSDEKLFF
CDR3 DNA: TGTGCCAGCAGCCAGAACCGGGACAGGGAACGGAGTGATGAAAAACTGTTTTTT

J gene: TRBJ2-6
clone size: -
D gene: TRBD1
V gene: TRBV27
CDR3 protein: CASSLSGQGYSGANVLTF
CDR3 DNA: TGTGCCAGCAGTTTATCGGGACAGGGGTACTCTGGGGCCAACGTCCTGACTTTC

J gene: TRBJ2-2
clone size: few
D gene: TRBD2
V gene: TRBV5-1
CDR3 protein: CASSTLAGANTGELFF
CDR3 DNA: TGCGCCAGCAGCACTCTAGCGGGAGCGAACACCGGGGAGCTGTTTTTT

J gene: TRBJ2-5
clone size: -
D gene: TRBD2
V gene: TRBV5-4
CDR3 protein: CASSLAGLAGARGETQYF
CDR3 DNA: TGTGCCAGCAGCTTGGCGGGACTAGCGGGAGCGAGAGGAGAGACCCAGTACTTC

J gene: TRBJ2-2
clone size: few
D gene: TRBD1
V gene: TRBV6-4
CDR3 protein: CASGPGTDTGELFF
CDR3 DNA: TGTGCCAGCGGCCCCGGGACAGACACCGGGGAGCTGTTTTTT

J gene: TRBJ2-2
clone size: -
D gene: -
V gene: TRBV7-9
CDR3 protein: CASSSTRTGELFF
CDR3 DNA: TGTGCCAGCAGCTCGACTAGGACCGGGGAGCTGTTTTTT

J gene: TRBJ2-3
clone size: -
D gene: TRBD2
V gene: TRBV5-1
CDR3 protein: CASTSPSGEGQYF
CDR3 DNA: TGCGCCAGCACCTCCCCTAGCGGTGAGGGGCAGTATTTT

J gene: TRBJ2-3
clone size: once
D gene: -
V gene: TRBV29-1
CDR3 protein: CSVPESTDTQYF
CDR3 DNA: TGCAGCGTTCCGGAGAGCACAGATACGCAGTATTTT

J gene: TRBJ2-7
clone size: -
D gene: TRBD2
V gene: TRBV15
CDR3 protein: CATSRELAGVREQYF
CDR3 DNA: TGTGCCACCAGCAGAGAACTAGCGGGAGTGAGGGAGCAGTACTTC

J gene: TRBJ2-5
clone size: once
D gene: -
V gene: TRBV11-3
CDR3 protein: CASSFRGIQVETQYF
CDR3 DNA: TGTGCCAGCAGCTTCCGGGGTATTCAGGTGGAGACCCAGTACTTC

J gene: TRBJ1-3
clone size: -
D gene: -
V gene: TRBV29-1
CDR3 protein: CSVEYPGSGNTIYF
CDR3 DNA: TGCAGCGTTGAATATCCGGGCTCTGGAAACACCATATATTTT

J gene: TRBJ2-7
clone size: few
D gene: -
V gene: TRBV3-1/TRBV3-2
CDR3 protein: CASSPPSWRLNF
CDR3 DNA: TGTGCCAGCAGCCCCCCCAGCTGGAGGCTTAACTTC

J gene: TRBJ1-2
clone size: -
D gene: TRBD1
V gene: TRBV28
CDR3 protein: CASSVQDRGGLYGYTF
CDR3 DNA: TGTGCCAGCAGTGTCCAGGACAGGGGTGGGTTATATGGCTACACCTTC

J gene: TRBJ2-2
clone size: few
D gene: TRBD1
V gene: TRBV4-1
CDR3 protein: CASRTLDRGQPGELFF
CDR3 DNA: TGCGCCAGCAGGACCTTGGACAGGGGGCAGCCCGGGGAGCTGTTTTTT

J gene: TRBJ2-2
clone size: -
D gene: TRBD1
V gene: TRBV7-8
CDR3 protein: CASSYRQGNANTGELFF
CDR3 DNA: TGTGCCAGCAGCTACAGACAGGGGAACGCGAACACCGGGGAGCTGTTTTTT

J gene: TRBJ2-3
clone size: -
D gene: TRBD2
V gene: TRBV4-1
CDR3 protein: CASSRRASGGGGTDTQYF
CDR3 DNA: TGCGCCAGCAGCCGCCGGGCTAGCGGTGGGGGGGGCACAGATACGCAGTATTTT

J gene: TRBJ2-1
clone size: -
D gene: TRBD2
V gene: TRBV6-5
CDR3 protein: CASSYSAGVGNNEQFF
CDR3 DNA: TGTGCCAGCAGTTACTCTGCGGGAGTGGGGAACAATGAGCAGTTCTTC

J gene: TRBJ1-4
clone size: -
D gene: TRBD1
V gene: TRBV28
CDR3 protein: CASSYQTGGGEKLFF
CDR3 DNA: TGTGCCAGCAGTTACCAGACAGGGGGCGGTGAAAAACTGTTTTTT

J gene: TRBJ1-2
clone size: -
D gene: -
V gene: TRBV19
CDR3 protein: CASSIAGHRDYGYTF
CDR3 DNA: TGTGCCAGTAGTATAGCGGGACACCGGGACTATGGCTACACCTTC

J gene: TRBJ2-1
clone size: -
D gene: -
V gene: TRBV10-2
CDR3 protein: CASSESSGVSSYNEQFF
CDR3 DNA: TGCGCCAGCAGTGAGTCGAGCGGCGTTTCCTCCTACAATGAGCAGTTCTTC

J gene: TRBJ2-7
clone size: -
D gene: TRBD1
V gene: TRBV6-5
CDR3 protein: CASSYSYGQGTGEQYF
CDR3 DNA: TGTGCCAGCAGTTATTCTTACGGACAGGGGACGGGGGAGCAGTACTTC

J gene: TRBJ2-2
clone size: -
D gene: -
V gene: TRBV20-1
CDR3 protein: CSASSRGSGLPGIGELFF
CDR3 DNA: TGCAGTGCTAGTTCCCGAGGTAGCGGACTCCCAGGTATCGGGGAGCTGTTTTTT

J gene: TRBJ2-3
clone size: -
D gene: -
V gene: TRBV28
CDR3 protein: CASRHRRRMTDTQYF
CDR3 DNA: TGTGCCAGCAGGCACCGGCGGCGGATGACAGATACGCAGTATTTT

J gene: TRBJ2-1
clone size: -
D gene: -
V gene: TRBV5-1
CDR3 protein: CASSLDRYRGNEQFF
CDR3 DNA: TGCGCCAGCAGCTTAGATCGATACCGGGGCAATGAGCAGTTCTTC

J gene: TRBJ2-7
clone size: -
D gene: TRBD2
V gene: TRBV6-6
CDR3 protein: CASSPSQSGAGEQYF
CDR3 DNA: TGTGCCAGCAGTCCCTCGCAAAGCGGGGCGGGGGAGCAGTACTTC

J gene: TRBJ1-2
clone size: once
D gene: -
V gene: TRBV6-5
CDR3 protein: CASSLTWGEGGYTF
CDR3 DNA: TGTGCCAGCAGCTTGACTTGGGGGGAGGGTGGCTACACCTTC

J gene: TRBJ1-1
clone size: -
D gene: -
V gene: TRBV11-2
CDR3 protein: CASTGGQMNTEAFF
CDR3 DNA: TGTGCCAGCACCGGAGGACAGATGAACACTGAAGCTTTCTTT

J gene: TRBJ2-5
clone size: -
D gene: -
V gene: TRBV5-4
CDR3 protein: CASSLGPSETQYF
CDR3 DNA: TGTGCCAGCAGCTTGGGCCCTAGCGAGACCCAGTACTTC

J gene: TRBJ2-5
clone size: once
D gene: TRBD1
V gene: TRBV12-3/TRBV12-4
CDR3 protein: CASNLQGQETQYF
CDR3 DNA: TGTGCCAGCAACCTACAGGGGCAAGAGACCCAGTACTTC

J gene: TRBJ1-2
clone size: -
D gene: -
V gene: TRBV3-1/TRBV3-2
CDR3 protein: CASSPLGLNYGYTF
CDR3 DNA: TGTGCCAGCAGCCCTCTAGGCCTGAACTATGGCTACACCTTC

J gene: TRBJ2-7
clone size: -
D gene: -
V gene: TRBV18
CDR3 protein: CASSPGSYYEQYF
CDR3 DNA: TGTGCCAGCTCACCAGGCTCGTACTACGAGCAGTACTTC

J gene: TRBJ2-1
clone size: -
D gene: TRBD2
V gene: TRBV7-3
CDR3 protein: CASSLAGGPDEQFF
CDR3 DNA: TGTGCCAGCAGCTTAGCGGGAGGGCCCGATGAGCAGTTCTTC

J gene: TRBJ2-5
clone size: -
D gene: TRBD2
V gene: TRBV9
CDR3 protein: CASSPLGGRAARETQYF
CDR3 DNA: TGTGCCAGCAGCCCCTTGGGAGGGAGGGCCGCAAGGGAGACCCAGTACTTC

J gene: TRBJ1-2
clone size: -
D gene: TRBD1
V gene: TRBV5-4
CDR3 protein: CASSNAGGTYGYTF
CDR3 DNA: TGTGCCAGCAGCAACGCAGGGGGTACCTATGGCTACACCTTC

J gene: TRBJ1-2
clone size: -
D gene: -
V gene: TRBV18
CDR3 protein: CASSLSQGLDNGYTF
CDR3 DNA: TGTGCCAGCTCATTATCTCAGGGCCTGGATAATGGCTACACCTTC

J gene: TRBJ2-2
clone size: many
D gene: TRBD2
V gene: TRBV10-3
CDR3 protein: CAVAGLAFAGELFF
CDR3 DNA: TGTGCCGTAGCGGGACTAGCGTTTGCCGGGGAGCTGTTTTTT

J gene: TRBJ2-1
clone size: -
D gene: TRBD2
V gene: TRBV6-5
CDR3 protein: CASSYSSGNADEQFF
CDR3 DNA: TGTGCCAGCAGTTATTCTAGCGGGAATGCGGATGAGCAGTTCTTC

J gene: TRBJ2-1
clone size: -
D gene: -
V gene: TRBV13
CDR3 protein: CASSSLDSNNEQFF
CDR3 DNA: TGTGCCAGCAGCTCTCTTGACTCAAACAATGAGCAGTTCTTC

J gene: TRBJ2-1
clone size: once
D gene: TRBD1
V gene: TRBV24-1
CDR3 protein: CATSDSPGTGISVLRYNEQFF
CDR3 DNA: TGTGCCACCAGTGATTCGCCCGGGACAGGGATCAGTGTATTGAGGTACAATGAGCAGTTCTTC

J gene: TRBJ2-3
clone size: -
D gene: TRBD1
V gene: TRBV5-1
CDR3 protein: CASSNPTGSLTDTQYF
CDR3 DNA: TGCGCCAGCAGCAACCCGACAGGGAGCCTGACAGATACGCAGTATTTT

J gene: TRBJ2-3
clone size: -
D gene: TRBD2
V gene: TRBV28
CDR3 protein: CASSLGGRTDTQYF
CDR3 DNA: TGTGCCAGCAGTTTGGGAGGGCGCACAGATACGCAGTATTTT

J gene: TRBJ2-1
clone size: -
D gene: TRBD2
V gene: TRBV19
CDR3 protein: CASSIELGLAGIYNEQFF
CDR3 DNA: TGTGCCAGTAGTATTGAGCTGGGACTAGCGGGGATATACAATGAGCAGTTCTTC